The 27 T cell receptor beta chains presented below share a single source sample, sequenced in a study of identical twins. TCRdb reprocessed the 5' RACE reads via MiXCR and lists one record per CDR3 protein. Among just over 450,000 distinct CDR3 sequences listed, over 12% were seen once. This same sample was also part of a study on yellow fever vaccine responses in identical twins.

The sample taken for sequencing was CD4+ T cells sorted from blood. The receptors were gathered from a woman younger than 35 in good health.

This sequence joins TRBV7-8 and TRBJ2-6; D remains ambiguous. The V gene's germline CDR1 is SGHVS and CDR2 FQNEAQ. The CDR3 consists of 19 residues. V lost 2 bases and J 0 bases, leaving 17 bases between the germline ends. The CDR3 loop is CASSLRLGLPRSGANVLTF. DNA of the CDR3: TGTGCCAGCAGCTTAAGATTGGGCCTTCCACGCTCTGGGGCCAACGTCCTGACTTTC.

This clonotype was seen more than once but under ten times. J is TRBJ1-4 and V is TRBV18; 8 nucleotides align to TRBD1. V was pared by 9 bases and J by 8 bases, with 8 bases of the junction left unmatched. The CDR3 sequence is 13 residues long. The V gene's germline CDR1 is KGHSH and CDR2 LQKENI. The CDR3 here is CASIRGLGEKLFF. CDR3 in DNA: TGTGCCAGTATCAGGGGGCTGGGAGAAAAACTGTTTTTT. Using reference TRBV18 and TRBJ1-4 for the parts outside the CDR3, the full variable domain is NAGVMQNPRHLVRRRGQEARLRCSPMKGHSHVYWYRQLPEEGLKFMVYLQKENIIDESGMPKERFSAEFPKEGPSILRIQQVVRGDSAAYFCASIRGLGEKLFFGSGTQLSVL.

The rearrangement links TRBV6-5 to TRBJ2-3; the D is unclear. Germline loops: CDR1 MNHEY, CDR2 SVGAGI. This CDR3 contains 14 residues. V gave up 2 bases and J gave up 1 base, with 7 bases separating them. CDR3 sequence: CASSYIKGTDTQYF. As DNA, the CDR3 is TGTGCCAGCAGTTACATTAAGGGCACAGATACGCAGTATTTT.

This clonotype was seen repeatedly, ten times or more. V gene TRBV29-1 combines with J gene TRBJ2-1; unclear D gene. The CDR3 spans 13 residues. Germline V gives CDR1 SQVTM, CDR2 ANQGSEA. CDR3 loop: CSFASSSYNEQFF. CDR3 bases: TGCAGTTTCGCGTCGAGCTCCTACAATGAGCAGTTCTTC.

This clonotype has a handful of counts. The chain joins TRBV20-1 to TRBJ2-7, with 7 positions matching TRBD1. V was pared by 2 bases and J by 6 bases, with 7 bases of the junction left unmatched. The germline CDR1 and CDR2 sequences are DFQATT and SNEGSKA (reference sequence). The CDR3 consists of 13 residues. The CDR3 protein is CSARRQGIGEQYF. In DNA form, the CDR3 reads TGCAGTGCTAGACGACAGGGTATCGGCGAGCAGTACTTC.

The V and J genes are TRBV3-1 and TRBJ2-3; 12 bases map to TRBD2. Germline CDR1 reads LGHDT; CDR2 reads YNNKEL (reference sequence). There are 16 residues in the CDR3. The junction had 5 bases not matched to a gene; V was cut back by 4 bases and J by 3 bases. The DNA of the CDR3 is TGTGCCAGCAGCCCGACTAGCGGGAGTGCGACAGATACGCAGTATTTT. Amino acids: CASSPTSGSATDTQYF.

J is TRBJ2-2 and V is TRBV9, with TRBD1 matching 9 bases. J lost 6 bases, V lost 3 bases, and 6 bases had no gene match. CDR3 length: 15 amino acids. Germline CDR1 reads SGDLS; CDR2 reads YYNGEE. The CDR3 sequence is CASSARDRVSGELFF. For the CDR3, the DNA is TGTGCCAGCAGCGCCCGGGACAGGGTTTCCGGGGAGCTGTTTTTT.

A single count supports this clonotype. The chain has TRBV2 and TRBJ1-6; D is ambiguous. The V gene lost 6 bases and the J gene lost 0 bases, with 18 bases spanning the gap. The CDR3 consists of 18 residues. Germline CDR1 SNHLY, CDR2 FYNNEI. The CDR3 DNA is TGTGCCAGCAGCACCGGGCCCTCGCAAAGCTCCTATAATTCACCCCTCCACTTT. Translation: CASSTGPSQSSYNSPLHF.

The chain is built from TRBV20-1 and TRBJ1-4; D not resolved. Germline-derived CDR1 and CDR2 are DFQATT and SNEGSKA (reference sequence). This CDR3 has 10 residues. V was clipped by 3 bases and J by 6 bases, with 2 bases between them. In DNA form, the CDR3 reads TGCAGTGCTAGCGATGAAAAACTGTTTTTT. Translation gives CSASDEKLFF.

CDR3 DNA sequence: TGTGCCCTCAGTCCTACCGGGACTAGCGGGGGCCGCACAGATACGCAGTATTTT. It is translated as CALSPTGTSGGRTDTQYF. The genes are TRBV12-3 or TRBV12-4 and TRBJ2-3; 14 nucleotides agree with TRBD2. CDR3 length: 18 amino acids. Trimming took 11 bases from V and 1 from J; bases not matched to a gene: 14.

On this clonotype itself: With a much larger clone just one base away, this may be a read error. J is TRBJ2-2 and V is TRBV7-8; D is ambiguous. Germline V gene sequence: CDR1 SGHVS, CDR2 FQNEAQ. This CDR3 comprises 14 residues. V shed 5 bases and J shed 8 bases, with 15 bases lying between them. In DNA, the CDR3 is TGTGCCAGCAGCATAGTGGATCTACGGGGGGAGCTGTTTTTT. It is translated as CASSIVDLRGELFF. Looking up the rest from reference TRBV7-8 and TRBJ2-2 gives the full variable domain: GAGVSQSPRYKVAKRGQDVALRCDPISGHVSLFWYQQALGQGPEFLTYFQNEAQLDKSGLPSDRFFAERPEGSVSTLKIQRTQQEDSAVYLCASSIVDLRGELFFGEGSRLTVL.

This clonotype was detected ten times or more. CDR3 DNA sequence: TGCAGCACCCGACAGGGTTTCAACGAGCAGTACTTC. Residues: CSTRQGFNEQYF. The chain employs TRBV29-1 and TRBJ2-7, with 7 bases lining up with TRBD1. This CDR3 comprises 12 residues. In germline, CDR1 is SQVTM, CDR2 ANQGSEA. V lost 8 bases to trimming and J lost 5 bases; unmatched junction nucleotides: 9.

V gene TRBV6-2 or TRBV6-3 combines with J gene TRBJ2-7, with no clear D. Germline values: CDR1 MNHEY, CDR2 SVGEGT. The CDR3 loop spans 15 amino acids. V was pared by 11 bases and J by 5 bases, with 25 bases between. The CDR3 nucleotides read TGTGCCGCGCTAGGGTCTCCGATTTGGTCGGACGAGCAGTACTTC. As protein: CAALGSPIWSDEQYF.

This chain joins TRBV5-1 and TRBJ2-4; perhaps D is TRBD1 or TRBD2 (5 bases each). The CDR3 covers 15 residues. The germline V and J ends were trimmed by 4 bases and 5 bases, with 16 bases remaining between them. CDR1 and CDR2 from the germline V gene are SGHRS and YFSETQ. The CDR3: CASSPGLTTENIQYF. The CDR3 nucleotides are TGCGCCAGCAGCCCGGGGCTGACTACAGAAAACATTCAGTACTTC.

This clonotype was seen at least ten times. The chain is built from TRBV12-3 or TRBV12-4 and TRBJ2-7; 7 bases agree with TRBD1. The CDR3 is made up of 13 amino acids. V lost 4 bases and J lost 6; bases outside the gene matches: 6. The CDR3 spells CASSSKTGSEQYF. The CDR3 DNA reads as TGTGCCAGCAGTTCCAAGACAGGGTCCGAGCAGTACTTC.

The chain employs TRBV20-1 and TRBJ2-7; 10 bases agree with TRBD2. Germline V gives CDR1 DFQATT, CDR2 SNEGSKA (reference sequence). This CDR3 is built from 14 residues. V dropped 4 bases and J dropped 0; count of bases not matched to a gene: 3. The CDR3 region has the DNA TGCAGTGCTACGCCTAGCGGGAGCTCCTACGAGCAGTACTTC. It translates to CSATPSGSSYEQYF.

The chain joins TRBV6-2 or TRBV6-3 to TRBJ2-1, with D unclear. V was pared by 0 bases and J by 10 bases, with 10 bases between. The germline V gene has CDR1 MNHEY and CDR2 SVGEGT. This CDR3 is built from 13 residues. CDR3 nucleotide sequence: TGTGCCAGCAGTTACTCTAGGCTGGGAGAGCAGTTCTTC. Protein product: CASSYSRLGEQFF.

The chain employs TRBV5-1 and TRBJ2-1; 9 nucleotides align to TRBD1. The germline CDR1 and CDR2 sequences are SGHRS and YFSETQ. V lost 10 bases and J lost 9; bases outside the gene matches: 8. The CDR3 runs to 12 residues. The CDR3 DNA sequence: TGCGCCCGGGGACAGGGAAATGGTGAGCAGTTCTTC. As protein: CARGQGNGEQFF.

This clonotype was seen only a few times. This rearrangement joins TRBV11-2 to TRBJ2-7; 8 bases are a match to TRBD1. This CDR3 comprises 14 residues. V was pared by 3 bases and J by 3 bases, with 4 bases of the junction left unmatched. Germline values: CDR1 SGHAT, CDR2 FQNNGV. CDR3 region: CASSFMTGVYEQYF. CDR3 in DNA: TGTGCCAGCAGCTTCATGACAGGGGTCTACGAGCAGTACTTC.

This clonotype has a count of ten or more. CDR3 DNA sequence: TGCGCCAGCAGCTTGGAGAGCGGGAGGGGCTACGAGCAGTACTTC. Residues: CASSLESGRGYEQYF. The chain recombines TRBV5-1 with TRBJ2-7; 10 nucleotides line up with TRBD2. This CDR3 has 15 residues. With V trimmed by 0 bases and J by 3 bases, 3 bases remained unmatched. Germline V CDR1 and CDR2: SGHRS, YFSETQ.

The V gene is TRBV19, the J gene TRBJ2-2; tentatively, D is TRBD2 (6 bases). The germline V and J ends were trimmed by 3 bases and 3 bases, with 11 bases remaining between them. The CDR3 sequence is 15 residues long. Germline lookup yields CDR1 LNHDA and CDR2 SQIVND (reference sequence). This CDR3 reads CASSILGGDTGELFF. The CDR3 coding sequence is TGTGCCAGTAGTATTCTAGGAGGGGACACCGGGGAGCTGTTTTTT.

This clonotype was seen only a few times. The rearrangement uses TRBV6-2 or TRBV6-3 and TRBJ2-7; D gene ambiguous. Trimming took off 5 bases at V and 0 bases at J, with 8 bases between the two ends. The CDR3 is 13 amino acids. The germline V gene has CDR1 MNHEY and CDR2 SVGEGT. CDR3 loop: CASSTSNSYEQYF. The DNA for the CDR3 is TGTGCCAGCAGTACCTCTAACTCCTACGAGCAGTACTTC.

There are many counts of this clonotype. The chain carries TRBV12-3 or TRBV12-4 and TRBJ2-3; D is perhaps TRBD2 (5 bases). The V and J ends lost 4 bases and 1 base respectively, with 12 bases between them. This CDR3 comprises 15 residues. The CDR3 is CASSSGSGGTDTQYF. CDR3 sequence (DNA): TGTGCCAGCAGTTCGGGATCCGGAGGCACAGATACGCAGTATTTT.

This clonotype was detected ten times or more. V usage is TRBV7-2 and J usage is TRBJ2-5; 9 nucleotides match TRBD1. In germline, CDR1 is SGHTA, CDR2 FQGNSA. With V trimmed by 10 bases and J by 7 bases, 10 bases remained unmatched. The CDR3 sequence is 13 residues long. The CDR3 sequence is CAIPKGQGGTQYF. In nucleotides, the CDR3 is TGTGCCATCCCCAAGGGACAGGGCGGGACCCAGTACTTC.

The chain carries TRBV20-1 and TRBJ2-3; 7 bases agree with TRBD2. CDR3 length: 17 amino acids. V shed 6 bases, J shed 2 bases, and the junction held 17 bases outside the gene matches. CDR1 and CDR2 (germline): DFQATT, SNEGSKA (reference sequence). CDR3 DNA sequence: TGCAGTGCCCGCACCCCCGGGGCTAGCGGAACCACAGATACGCAGTATTTT. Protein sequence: CSARTPGASGTTDTQYF.

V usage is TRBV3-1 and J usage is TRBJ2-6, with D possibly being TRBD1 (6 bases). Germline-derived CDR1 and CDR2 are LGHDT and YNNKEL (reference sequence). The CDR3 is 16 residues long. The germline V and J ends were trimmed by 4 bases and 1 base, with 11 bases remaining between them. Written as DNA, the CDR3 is TGTGCCAGCAGCCCGTGGACAGTTTCTGGGGCCAACGTCCTGACTTTC. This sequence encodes CASSPWTVSGANVLTF.

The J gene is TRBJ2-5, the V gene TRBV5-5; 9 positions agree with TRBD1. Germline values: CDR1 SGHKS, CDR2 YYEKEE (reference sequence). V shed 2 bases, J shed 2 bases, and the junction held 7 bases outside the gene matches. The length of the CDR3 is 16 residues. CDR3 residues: CASSFKPGQGQETQYF. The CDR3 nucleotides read TGTGCCAGCAGCTTTAAACCGGGACAGGGTCAAGAGACCCAGTACTTC. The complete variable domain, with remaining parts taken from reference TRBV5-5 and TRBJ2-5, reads DAGVTQSPTHLIKTRGQQVTLRCSPISGHKSVSWYQQVLGQGPQFIFQYYEKEERGRGNFPDRFSARQFPNYSSELNVNALLLGDSALYLCASSFKPGQGQETQYFGPGTRLLVL.